This TCR beta chain was sequenced for a study of spatial heterogeneity in lung cancer. Germline CDR1 is MNHNY and CDR2 is SVGAGI (reference sequence). The CDR3 spans 16 residues. Unmatched junction bases numbered 8, after V lost 5 bases and J lost 8 bases. Time point denoted: blood at routine non-recurrence follow-up after resection. The study sequenced unsorted whole RNA from tumor, nontumor lung or frozen PBMC. TCRdb reanalysed the 5' RACE reads using MiXCR and keeps one entry per CDR3 protein. The sample lists 8,000 to 10,000 distinct CDR3 sequences, about 25% occurring once. The sequence was collected from a female donor with early-stage non-small cell lung cancer. The material was PBMCs, obtained at follow-up. The chain has TRBV6-6 and TRBJ2-1; TRBD2 matches at 14 bases. CDR3 DNA: TGTGCCAGCAGTGATACCGGACTAGCGGGAGGAGATGAGCAGTTCTTC. Translating gives CASSDTGLAGGDEQFF.